The 27 T cell receptor beta chains reported below all come from one sample, sequenced in a study of T cell responses to AZD1222 COVID-19 vaccine. The repertoire was sequenced with immunoSEQ multiplex PCR; TCRdb's copy has only in-frame clones and lacks some. The data hold fewer than 140,000 clones, with about 90% observed a single time. The sample here was peripheral blood, taken 28 days after the second AZD1222 dose. The receptors were sampled from an adult who received the AZD1222 COVID-19 vaccine.

The V and J genes are TRBV7-3 and TRBJ1-1; TRBD1 might be the D (5 bases). The CDR3 sequence is 13 residues long. Germline V gene lookup returns CDR1 SGHTA and CDR2 FQGTGA. V was clipped by 4 bases and J by 3 bases, with 9 bases between them. The CDR3 DNA reads as TGTGCCAGCAGCTATCAGGGAGACACTGAAGCTTTCTTT. It translates to CASSYQGDTEAFF.

The CDR3 DNA reads as TGTGCCAGCAGCTTAGGGAGGACAGGGTGGACTGAAGCTTTCTTT. Protein product: CASSLGRTGWTEAFF. The chain combines TRBV11-1 with TRBJ1-1, with TRBD1 matching 8 bases. CDR3 length: 15 residues. The germline V gene has CDR1 SGHAT and CDR2 FQDESV (reference sequence). The J segment lost 5 bases and the V segment lost 1 base, leaving 6 bases of the junction unmatched. Variable domain in full (rest from reference TRBV11-1 and TRBJ1-1): EAEVAQSPRYKITEKSQAVAFWCDPISGHATLYWYRQILGQGPELLVQFQDESVVDDSQLPKDRFSAERLKGVDSTLKIQPAELGDSAMYLCASSLGRTGWTEAFFGQGTRLTVV.

This chain joins TRBV14 and TRBJ2-7, with 8 nucleotides matching TRBD1. Germline V CDR1 and CDR2: SGHDN, FVKESK. V lost 6 bases to trimming and J lost 6 bases; unmatched junction nucleotides: 7. CDR3 length: 13 residues. This CDR3 reads CASRIDRGGEQYF. The CDR3, as DNA: TGTGCCAGCAGGATCGACAGGGGAGGCGAGCAGTACTTC.

The chain couples TRBV9 to TRBJ2-1; D may be TRBD1 (6 bases). This CDR3 comprises 14 residues. The V gene's germline CDR1 is SGDLS and CDR2 YYNGEE. The V gene lost 0 bases and the J gene lost 15 bases, with 19 bases spanning the gap. As DNA, the CDR3 is TGTGCCAGCAGCGTAGATTCTCACAGGGAAGGGGGGTTCTTC. Amino acids: CASSVDSHREGGFF.

The chain combines TRBV7-2 with TRBJ2-5, with a weak D call TRBD2 (5 bases). V dropped 2 bases and J dropped 4 bases, with 8 bases sitting between them. Germline lookup yields CDR1 SGHTA and CDR2 FQGNSA. This CDR3 has 13 amino acids. The CDR3 loop reads CASSLLEGETQYF. The CDR3 coding sequence is TGTGCCAGCAGCTTACTAGAGGGAGAGACCCAGTACTTC. The full variable domain, its missing parts supplied by reference TRBV7-2 and TRBJ2-5, is GAGVSQSPSNKVTEKGKDVELRCDPISGHTALYWYRQSLGQGLEFLIYFQGNSAPDKSGLPSDRFSAERTGGSVSTLTIQRTQQEDSAVYLCASSLLEGETQYFGPGTRLLVL.

The chain combines TRBV9 with TRBJ1-1; D possibly corresponds to TRBD1 (5 bases). In germline, CDR1 is SGDLS, CDR2 YYNGEE. The ends were cut back, 0 bases at V and 4 bases at J, with 10 bases in the middle. The CDR3 runs to 14 residues. The CDR3 here is CASSVVGGSTEAFF. The DNA of the CDR3 is TGTGCCAGCAGCGTAGTCGGGGGTAGCACTGAAGCTTTCTTT.

This rearrangement joins TRBV3-1 (or the pseudogene TRBV3-2) to TRBJ1-2; 7 positions match TRBD1. Germline CDR1 is LGHDT and CDR2 is YNNKEL (reference sequence). The CDR3 length is 15 residues. V shed 0 bases, J shed 6 bases, and the junction held 7 bases outside the gene matches. The CDR3 protein is CASSQEQTGIHGYTF. DNA of the CDR3: TGTGCCAGCAGCCAAGAACAGACAGGGATCCATGGCTACACCTTC.

The chain has TRBV14 and TRBJ1-4; 7 bases fit TRBD1. Germline values: CDR1 SGHDN, CDR2 FVKESK. This CDR3 is 15 amino acids long. Trimming at V came to 3 bases and at J to 11 bases, leaving 12 bases not matched to a gene. The CDR3 nucleotides read TGTGCCAGCAGCCACTGGGACATCTCGGGACAGAAACTGTTTTTT. Encoded protein: CASSHWDISGQKLFF. Full variable domain (remainder filled in from reference TRBV14 and TRBJ1-4): EAGVTQFPSHSVIEKGQTVTLRCDPISGHDNLYWYRRVMGKEIKFLLHFVKESKQDESGMPNNRFLAERTGGTYSTLKVQPAELEDSGVYFCASSHWDISGQKLFFGSGTQLSVL.

The chain links TRBV2 to TRBJ1-5; 7 bases match TRBD1. Germline V lookup: CDR1 SNHLY, CDR2 FYNNEI. The CDR3 has 15 residues. Trimming at V came to 6 bases and at J to 4 bases, leaving 9 bases not matched to a gene. The CDR3 sequence is CASRADRASNQPQHF. As DNA, the CDR3 is TGTGCCAGCAGGGCCGACAGGGCGTCAAATCAGCCCCAGCATTTT. Based on the CDR3 plus reference TRBV2 and TRBJ1-5, the full variable domain is EPEVTQTPSHQVTQMGQEVILRCVPISNHLYFYWYRQILGQKVEFLVSFYNNEISEKSEIFDDQFSVERPDGSNFTLKIRSTKLEDSAMYFCASRADRASNQPQHFGDGTRLSIL.

V gene TRBV6-1 combines with J gene TRBJ1-5; D unclear. This CDR3 is 14 amino acids long. Germline CDR1 is MNHNS and CDR2 is SASEGT. Trimming removed 3 bases at V and 4 bases at J, with 10 bases between. The CDR3 DNA reads TGTGCCAGCAGTGATGTACCCCCGAATCAGCCCCAGCATTTT. It codes for CASSDVPPNQPQHF.

The chain employs TRBV2 and TRBJ2-3; D remains ambiguous. The CDR3 totals 15 residues. The V gene lost 2 bases and the J gene lost 1 base, with 10 bases spanning the gap. In germline, CDR1 is SNHLY, CDR2 FYNNEI. CDR3 DNA sequence: TGTGCCAGCAGTGAACTTTCGTCAGGCACAGATACGCAGTATTTT. It encodes CASSELSSGTDTQYF.

The gene calls are TRBV2 and TRBJ1-1, with D tentatively TRBD1 (6 bases). The CDR3 is 13 amino acids. Germline assignment: CDR1 SNHLY and CDR2 FYNNEI. Trimming took 4 bases from V and 10 from J, leaving 16 bases between them. CDR3: CASSGTGSTRAFF. The CDR3 region has the DNA TGTGCCAGCAGTGGCACAGGGTCCACAAGAGCTTTCTTT. The whole variable domain, filled in from reference TRBV2 and TRBJ1-1, reads EPEVTQTPSHQVTQMGQEVILRCVPISNHLYFYWYRQILGQKVEFLVSFYNNEISEKSEIFDDQFSVERPDGSNFTLKIRSTKLEDSAMYFCASSGTGSTRAFFGQGTRLTVV.

V and J are TRBV10-3 and TRBJ2-7, with 12 bases identical to TRBD1. After removal of 5 bases from V and 4 bases from J, the junction contained 9 bases not matched to a gene. Germline V gene sequence: CDR1 ENHRY, CDR2 SYGVKD. The CDR3 is 16 amino acids. The CDR3 loop reads CAISYPGQGAGYEQYF. The CDR3 DNA is TGTGCCATCAGTTATCCGGGACAGGGGGCGGGTTACGAGCAGTACTTC.

The gene calls are TRBV27 and TRBJ2-2; D gene unclear. Germline V gives CDR1 MNHEY, CDR2 SMNVEV (reference sequence). CDR3 length: 14 amino acids. V lost 2 bases, J lost 4 bases, and 8 bases lay in between. As DNA, the CDR3 is TGTGCCAGCAGTTTAGGTTGGGGCACCGGGGAGCTGTTTTTT. It yields the protein CASSLGWGTGELFF.

CDR3 region: CASSGGLDSPLHF. The CDR3 nucleotides are TGTGCCAGCTCGGGGGGTCTCGATTCACCCCTCCACTTT. The chain is built from TRBV6-4 and TRBJ1-6; D might be TRBD1 (5 bases). Germline CDR1 is MRHNA and CDR2 is SNTAGT. The V and J ends lost 8 bases and 8 bases respectively, with 13 bases between them. The CDR3 extends over 13 amino acids.

This chain uses TRBV24-1 with TRBJ2-1, with D unclear. The CDR3 length is 14 residues. Trimming shortened V by 5 bases and J by 0 bases, and 7 bases separated the two germline ends. CDR1 KGHDR and CDR2 SFDVKD come from the germline V gene. The CDR3 loop is CATSVGSSYNEQFF. The CDR3 DNA reads TGTGCCACCAGTGTGGGGTCCTCCTACAATGAGCAGTTCTTC.

This clone occurred once. This chain links TRBV5-6 with TRBJ1-1; D gene unclear. V was pared by 2 bases and J by 1 base, with 6 bases between. Germline CDR1 reads SGHDT; CDR2 reads YYEEEE. This CDR3 is 13 amino acids long. The CDR3 here is CASSFTENTEAFF. DNA of the CDR3: TGTGCCAGCAGCTTTACGGAGAACACTGAAGCTTTCTTT. The full variable domain, in which reference TRBV5-6 and TRBJ1-1 provide the parts outside the CDR3, is DAGVTQSPTHLIKTRGQQVTLRCSPKSGHDTVSWYQQALGQGPQFIFQYYEEEERQRGNFPDRFSGHQFPNYSSELNVNALLLGDSALYLCASSFTENTEAFFGQGTRLTVV.

V and J are TRBV5-4 and TRBJ1-4; 7 bases match TRBD1. CDR1 is SGHNT and CDR2 is YYREEE in the germline V gene (reference sequence). V was clipped by 3 bases and J by 4 bases; unmatched bases: 3. The CDR3 is 14 residues long. This chain's CDR3 is CASSSTGINEKLFF. For the CDR3, the DNA is TGTGCCAGCAGCTCGACAGGGATTAATGAAAAACTGTTTTTT.

This chain joins TRBV6-5 and TRBJ2-7, with 10 bases that match TRBD1. Trimming took 6 bases from V and 1 from J; bases not matched to a gene: 6. Germline V CDR1 and CDR2: MNHEY, SVGAGI. The CDR3 loop spans 15 amino acids. The CDR3 DNA sequence: TGTGCCAGCAGCAACGCGGGACAGGGGTCCTACGAGCAGTACTTC. Translating gives CASSNAGQGSYEQYF.

The CDR3 sequence is CASSLPTSGGSSSYNEQFF. The CDR3 bases are TGTGCCAGCAGCTTACCTACTAGCGGGGGGTCCAGCTCCTACAATGAGCAGTTCTTC. The V and J genes are TRBV7-8 and TRBJ2-1; 12 bases fit TRBD2. The length of the CDR3 is 19 residues. The trim removed 2 bases at V and 0 bases at J, leaving 8 bases unmatched. Germline V gives CDR1 SGHVS, CDR2 FQNEAQ.

J is TRBJ2-2 and V is TRBV18; D is unresolved. There are 18 residues in the CDR3. Trimming cost V 2 bases and J 1 base, with 17 bases left between them. The V gene's germline CDR1 is KGHSH and CDR2 LQKENI. In DNA, the CDR3 is TGTGCCAGCTCACCATCGTTTTTGGCGAGGCTGAACACCGGGGAGCTGTTTTTT. It specifies CASSPSFLARLNTGELFF.

This clone was counted a single time. As DNA, the CDR3 is TGTGCCAGCTCACCACCCGCTGGGTCGGGAAACACCATATATTTT. Its protein is CASSPPAGSGNTIYF. The chain recombines TRBV18 with TRBJ1-3; D uncertain. Germline values: CDR1 KGHSH, CDR2 LQKENI. CDR3 length equals 15 residues. V was shortened by 0 bases and J by 4 bases, with 10 bases between the two germline ends.

CDR3 amino acids: CASSEGPENNSPLHF. The DNA for the CDR3 is TGTGCCAGCAGTGAAGGCCCAGAAAATAATTCACCCCTCCACTTT. The rearrangement uses TRBV6-1 and TRBJ1-6; D is ambiguous. V was shortened by 1 base and J by 5 bases, with 9 bases between the two germline ends. The CDR3 is 15 amino acids. CDR1 is MNHNS and CDR2 is SASEGT in the germline V gene.

The V call is TRBV27, the J call TRBJ1-1, with a weak D call TRBD1 (5 bases). The length of the CDR3 is 13 residues. Per the germline V gene, CDR1 is MNHEY and CDR2 is SMNVEV (reference sequence). Trimming pared 6 bases from V and 0 bases from J, leaving 8 bases between. The CDR3 DNA reads TGTGCCAGCAGGGGACGGTTGAACACTGAAGCTTTCTTT. Protein sequence: CASRGRLNTEAFF.

The V gene is TRBV6-5, the J gene TRBJ2-7; D perhaps matches TRBD1 (6 bases). The germline CDR1 and CDR2 sequences are MNHEY and SVGAGI. The CDR3 has 14 amino acids. V was shortened by 6 bases and J by 2 bases, with 14 bases between the two germline ends. CDR3 region: CASRRQVGTYEQYF. CDR3 DNA sequence: TGTGCCAGCAGAAGACAGGTGGGGACCTACGAGCAGTACTTC.

The gene calls are TRBV3-1 (or the pseudogene TRBV3-2) and TRBJ2-2; D gene unclear. Germline loops: CDR1 LGHDT, CDR2 YNNKEL (reference sequence). V lost 5 bases, J lost 4 bases, and 11 bases lay in between. The CDR3 runs 14 residues. The CDR3 DNA reads as TGTGCCAGCAGCGTCCTCGTGGCCACCGGGGAGCTGTTTTTT. This codes for CASSVLVATGELFF.

The gene calls are TRBV4-3 and TRBJ2-3; D unclear. Trimming removed 0 bases at V and 2 bases at J, with 9 bases between. The germline V gene encodes CDR1 LGHNA and CDR2 YSLEER. The CDR3 extends over 15 amino acids. The CDR3 loop reads CASSQEQKLTDTQYF. Written as DNA, the CDR3 is TGCGCCAGCAGCCAAGAACAGAAACTCACAGATACGCAGTATTTT.